The source of this T cell receptor (beta chain) is a study of PD-L1 blockade in urothelial cancer. Indicated time point: pretreatment peripheral blood. Using immunoSEQ multiplex PCR, the repertoire was profiled, and TCRdb retains in-frame clones only, with some absent. The sample records roughly 90,000 clones, 70% to 90% being singletons. Germline V gene lookup returns CDR1 SGHDT and CDR2 YYEEEE. CDR3 length: 17 residues. V shed 0 bases and J 0 bases; nucleotides not matched to a gene: 6. This TCR was recovered from a woman older than 75 with urothelial cancer. This chain connects TRBV5-6 to TRBJ1-3; 7 nucleotides align to TRBD1. Sample: PBMCs, taken around atezolizumab (anti-PD-L1) treatment. In DNA, the CDR3 is TGTGCCAGCAGCTTGGTGGCAGGGGGACCCTCTGGAAACACCATATATTTT. As protein: CASSLVAGGPSGNTIYF.